The 28 T cell receptor beta chains below all came from one sample that was sequenced in a study of spatial heterogeneity in lung cancer. TCRdb independently ran MiXCR on the 5' RACE reads; one entry per CDR3 protein. The sample carries more than 45,000 distinct CDR3 sequences, approximately 5% recorded once. Time point: sample taken at primary tumor resection. Whole RNA, isolated from tumor, nontumor lung or frozen PBMC, was sequenced without prior sorting. The source material was PBMCs, sampled at surgery. The receptors were gathered from a male donor with early-stage non-small cell lung cancer.

This clonotype was detected ten times or more. This chain links TRBV30 with TRBJ2-5, with D unresolved. The length of the CDR3 is 11 residues. Germline V gives CDR1 GTSNPN, CDR2 SVGIG (reference sequence). Trimming left V 4 bases short and J 2 bases short, with 5 bases between. CDR3 coding DNA: TGTGCCTGGACGCTTCAAGAGACCCAGTACTTC. Amino acids: CAWTLQETQYF.

This clonotype occurred many times. V and J are TRBV10-3 and TRBJ2-1, with a possible D match to TRBD2 (6 bases). Per germline, CDR1 ENHRY and CDR2 SYGVKD. Between the trimmed V and J ends, which lost 2 bases and 7 bases, there was a span of 15 bases. This CDR3 comprises 15 residues. CDR3 region: CAISEMTGVENEQFF. CDR3 sequence (DNA): TGTGCCATCAGTGAGATGACGGGAGTCGAAAATGAGCAGTTCTTC.

This clonotype occurred many times. The CDR3 protein is CASSRRGGHTEAFF. The CDR3 coding sequence is TGCGCCAGCAGCAGAAGGGGGGGCCACACTGAAGCTTTCTTT. The chain is built from TRBV5-1 and TRBJ1-1; weak D call: TRBD1 (6 bases). CDR3 length equals 14 residues. Between the trimmed V and J ends, which lost 4 bases and 3 bases, there was a span of 13 bases. Germline V gene data show CDR1 as SGHRS and CDR2 as YFSETQ. The variable domain in full, with the rest retrieved from reference TRBV5-1 and TRBJ1-1, is KAGVTQTPRYLIKTRGQQVTLSCSPISGHRSVSWYQQTPGQGLQFLFEYFSETQRNKGNFPGRFSGRQFSNSRSEMNVSTLELGDSALYLCASSRRGGHTEAFFGQGTRLTVV.

This clonotype was counted at least ten times. This chain joins TRBV3-1 and TRBJ2-7; D remains ambiguous. This CDR3 has 13 residues. V gave up 0 bases and J gave up 1 base, with 4 bases separating them. The germline gives CDR1 LGHDT, CDR2 YNNKEL (reference sequence). The CDR3 spells CASSQDWSYEQYF. For the CDR3, the DNA is TGTGCCAGCAGCCAAGATTGGTCCTACGAGCAGTACTTC.

This clonotype was seen a handful of times. V and J are TRBV7-9 and TRBJ1-6; no reliable D call. CDR3 length equals 12 residues. Looked up from germline, CDR1 is SEHNR and CDR2 is FQNEAQ (reference sequence). V shed 3 bases and J shed 13 bases, with 10 bases lying between them. CDR3 loop: CASSFELPPLHF. Written as DNA, the CDR3 is TGTGCCAGCAGCTTCGAATTACCTCCCCTCCACTTT.

This clonotype was counted between two and nine times. This sequence joins TRBV4-3 and TRBJ1-1; no firm D call. The CDR3 loop spans 14 amino acids. The V and J ends lost 0 bases and 3 bases respectively, with 8 bases between them. Germline CDR1 reads LGHNA; CDR2 reads YSLEER. CDR3 amino acids: CASSQDRSYTEAFF. DNA for the CDR3: TGCGCCAGCAGCCAAGACAGATCCTACACTGAAGCTTTCTTT.

This clonotype was detected ten times or more. The gene calls are TRBV5-1 and TRBJ2-7; the D gene is possibly TRBD1 (5 bases). Between the trimmed V and J ends, which lost 4 bases and 3 bases, there was a span of 8 bases. Germline CDR1 SGHRS, CDR2 YFSETQ. CDR3 length equals 12 residues. CDR3 nucleotides: TGCGCCAGCAGCGACAGAGACTACGAGCAGTACTTC. Translation: CASSDRDYEQYF. Supplemented by reference TRBV5-1 and TRBJ2-7, the full variable domain reads KAGVTQTPRYLIKTRGQQVTLSCSPISGHRSVSWYQQTPGQGLQFLFEYFSETQRNKGNFPGRFSGRQFSNSRSEMNVSTLELGDSALYLCASSDRDYEQYFGPGTRLTVT.

Many counts were recorded for this clonotype. The gene calls are TRBV18 and TRBJ2-1; weak D call: TRBD1 (6 bases). Trimming took 4 bases from V and 2 from J, leaving 9 bases between them. The CDR3 has 14 residues. Germline values: CDR1 KGHSH, CDR2 LQKENI. The chain's CDR3 is CASSLGGPYNEQFF. The CDR3 region has the DNA TGTGCCAGCTCACTTGGGGGCCCCTACAATGAGCAGTTCTTC.

The table lists this clonotype with many counts. This chain uses TRBV5-1 with TRBJ1-2; no clear D. Trimming took 4 bases from V and 0 from J, leaving 10 bases between them. Germline CDR1 and CDR2: SGHRS and YFSETQ. The CDR3 covers 14 residues. In DNA form, the CDR3 reads TGCGCCAGCAGCCTGGACGGATCTAACTATGGCTACACCTTC. Its translation is CASSLDGSNYGYTF.

This clonotype was picked up many times. This sequence joins TRBV7-8 and TRBJ2-1; no clear D. The germline V gene has CDR1 SGHVS and CDR2 FQNEAQ. The V end was cut by 4 bases, the J end by 8 bases, with 12 bases between. This CDR3 has 13 residues. CDR3 nucleotides: TGTGCCAGCAGCTCCCCGGCGTTTCATGAGCAGTTCTTC. Its protein product is CASSSPAFHEQFF.

In this sample, this clonotype turned up many times. The chain's CDR3 is CASSSRTSLVYGNTIYF. In DNA form, the CDR3 reads TGTGCCAGCAGTTCGCGGACGTCTTTGGTCTATGGAAACACCATATATTTT. The gene calls are TRBV28 and TRBJ1-3; D unclear. Trimming cost V 4 bases and J 3 bases, with 19 bases left between them. The CDR3 has 17 amino acids. Per the germline V gene, CDR1 is MDHEN and CDR2 is SYDVKM.

The J gene is TRBJ2-1, the V gene TRBV12-3 or TRBV12-4, with 7 positions matching TRBD2. V shed 5 bases, J shed 6 bases, and the junction held 4 bases outside the gene matches. The CDR3 contains 13 residues. CDR3 region: CASSSGKGNEQFF. Here the CDR3 DNA reads TGTGCCAGCAGTAGCGGGAAAGGCAATGAGCAGTTCTTC.

This clonotype occurred many times. J is TRBJ1-1 and V is TRBV4-3; TRBD1 matches 8 bases. The CDR3 has 16 residues. From germline, CDR1 is LGHNA and CDR2 YSLEER. Germline trimming cut 1 base from V and 0 bases from J; bases unmatched to any gene: 4. CDR3 region: CASSQATGGMNTEAFF. The CDR3 DNA sequence: TGCGCCAGCAGCCAAGCTACAGGGGGAATGAACACTGAAGCTTTCTTT.

Ten or more counts support this clonotype. The chain combines TRBV28 with TRBJ2-3; the D is unclear. V was cut by 4 bases and J by 5 bases, with 10 bases left in between. The CDR3 extends over 13 amino acids. From germline, CDR1 is MDHEN and CDR2 SYDVKM. CDR3 coding DNA: TGTGCCAGCAGTTCCGGTACGCGAGATACGCAGTATTTT. Encoded protein: CASSSGTRDTQYF.

J is TRBJ1-3 and V is TRBV25-1, with TRBD1 as a possible D gene (6 bases). V lost 8 bases, J lost 4 bases, and 21 bases lay in between. This CDR3 contains 16 residues. Germline CDR1 reads MGHDK; CDR2 reads SYGVNS. For the CDR3, the DNA is TGTGCCAGCGCTCCAACTAGTGGACAGCGGGGAAACACCATATATTTT. This codes for CASAPTSGQRGNTIYF.

This chain joins TRBV5-4 and TRBJ2-3; tentative D call: TRBD2 (5 bases). The CDR3 has 17 amino acids. The V end lost 4 bases, the J end lost 6 bases, and 24 bases lay between the germline ends. Germline V gives CDR1 SGHNT, CDR2 YYREEE (reference sequence). The CDR3 is CASSTEAIASRVDTQYF. Written as DNA, the CDR3 is TGTGCCAGCAGCACCGAGGCCATCGCTAGCCGGGTGGATACGCAGTATTTT.

The chain joins TRBV3-1 to TRBJ1-6; D perhaps matches TRBD1 (5 bases). V was trimmed by 1 base and J by 9 bases, leaving 7 bases between them. Germline-derived CDR1 and CDR2 are LGHDT and YNNKEL (reference sequence). CDR3 length: 13 residues. The CDR3, as DNA: TGTGCCAGCAGCCAAGGGGGCCCTTCACCCCTCCACTTT. Translating gives CASSQGGPSPLHF.

This clonotype was counted many times. The chain recombines TRBV5-6 with TRBJ1-2; 7 bases fit TRBD1. V shed 3 bases, J shed 4 bases, and the junction held 3 bases outside the gene matches. Germline-derived CDR1 and CDR2 are SGHDT and YYEEEE. This CDR3 is built from 13 residues. For the CDR3, the DNA is TGTGCCAGCAGCTCGGACAGGTCCTATGGCTACACCTTC. Its protein product is CASSSDRSYGYTF.

The chain employs TRBV11-2 and TRBJ2-5, with D perhaps matching TRBD2 (5 bases). V lost 4 bases, J lost 1 base, and 13 bases lay in between. The CDR3 has 15 amino acids. Germline V gene sequence: CDR1 SGHAT, CDR2 FQNNGV. Written as DNA, the CDR3 is TGTGCCAGCAGCTCAAAACCGGGAACCCAAGAGACCCAGTACTTC. This encodes CASSSKPGTQETQYF. The entire variable domain, with the rest obtained from reference TRBV11-2 and TRBJ2-5, is as follows: EAGVAQSPRYKIIEKRQSVAFWCNPISGHATLYWYQQILGQGPKLLIQFQNNGVVDDSQLPKDRFSAERLKGVDSTLKIQPAKLEDSAVYLCASSSKPGTQETQYFGPGTRLLVL.

The sample holds many counts of this clonotype. The rearrangement uses TRBV20-1 and TRBJ2-1; a weak D match, TRBD2 (5 bases). The V and J ends lost 0 bases and 0 bases respectively, with 12 bases between them. The CDR3 spans 16 residues. Germline-derived CDR1 and CDR2 are DFQATT and SNEGSKA (reference sequence). The CDR3 DNA follows: TGCAGTGCTAGAGACGCCGGGGTAAGCTCCTACAATGAGCAGTTCTTC. Its translation is CSARDAGVSSYNEQFF.

This clonotype was counted many times. V gene TRBV2 combines with J gene TRBJ2-4; the D is unclear. V lost 0 bases and J 3 bases, leaving 15 bases between the germline ends. Germline loops: CDR1 SNHLY, CDR2 FYNNEI. The CDR3 is 17 amino acids. The CDR3 region has the DNA TGTGCCAGCAGTGAAGCGCTGTGGGCCCGTGGCAAAAACATTCAGTACTTC. Its protein is CASSEALWARGKNIQYF.

This clonotype was recorded at least ten times. This rearrangement joins TRBV6-5 to TRBJ1-3; D is undetermined. Trimming stripped 3 bases from V and 4 bases from J, with 10 bases between. The germline gives CDR1 MNHEY, CDR2 SVGAGI. There are 14 residues in the CDR3. The CDR3 is CASSYGEGGNTIYF. DNA for the CDR3: TGTGCCAGCAGTTATGGGGAGGGAGGAAACACCATATATTTT.

The chain carries TRBV10-1 and TRBJ2-1, with 8 nucleotides matching TRBD1. V dropped 6 bases and J dropped 7; count of bases not matched to a gene: 5. The CDR3 is 13 residues long. The germline CDR1 and CDR2 sequences are WNHNN and SYGVQD (reference sequence). The CDR3 DNA sequence: TGCGCCAGCAGGGACAGGGACCCTAATGAGCAGTTCTTC. Protein product: CASRDRDPNEQFF.

This clonotype was seen a handful of times. This rearrangement joins TRBV27 to TRBJ2-1, with TRBD2 matching 12 bases. The CDR3 has 15 amino acids. CDR1 is MNHEY, CDR2 SMNVEV, per germline (reference sequence). Unmatched junction bases numbered 3, after V lost 2 bases and J lost 7 bases. The CDR3 DNA reads TGTGCCAGCAGTTTACCGACTAGCGGGAGAAATGAGCAGTTCTTC. As protein: CASSLPTSGRNEQFF.

This clonotype was seen ten or more times. CDR3 sequence (DNA): TGCGCCAGCAGCCCCGGACAGGGGAATGAAAAACTGTTTTTT. Its protein is CASSPGQGNEKLFF. The rearrangement links TRBV5-1 to TRBJ1-4; TRBD1 matches at 9 bases. With V trimmed by 4 bases and J by 5 bases, 3 bases remained unmatched. Germline values: CDR1 SGHRS, CDR2 YFSETQ. This CDR3 comprises 14 residues.

This clonotype was seen at least ten times. V gene TRBV12-3 or TRBV12-4 combines with J gene TRBJ2-1, with D possibly matching TRBD2 (5 bases). Trimming removed 7 bases at V and 10 bases at J, with 14 bases between. The CDR3 runs 12 residues. The CDR3 DNA reads as TGTGCCAGCACCCTAGAGGGAGAGGAGCAGTTCTTC. This encodes CASTLEGEEQFF.

Many counts were recorded for this clonotype. V gene TRBV19 combines with J gene TRBJ2-6, with D perhaps given as TRBD1 or TRBD2 (5 bases each). CDR1 and CDR2 (germline): LNHDA, SQIVND (reference sequence). The V gene lost 7 bases and the J gene lost 0 bases, with 16 bases spanning the gap. The CDR3 loop spans 17 amino acids. CDR3 residues: CASTIGTDNSGANVLTF. The CDR3 bases are TGTGCCAGTACTATCGGGACGGATAACTCTGGGGCCAACGTCCTGACTTTC.

In this sample, this clonotype turned up many times. The chain joins TRBV20-1 to TRBJ2-5; 8 nucleotides line up with TRBD1. The junction had 4 bases not matched to a gene; V was cut back by 0 bases and J by 10 bases. The CDR3 covers 12 residues. Germline CDR1 is DFQATT and CDR2 is SNEGSKA (reference sequence). CDR3 region: CSARDQGTGQYF. CDR3 DNA: TGCAGTGCTAGAGATCAGGGGACAGGCCAGTACTTC.